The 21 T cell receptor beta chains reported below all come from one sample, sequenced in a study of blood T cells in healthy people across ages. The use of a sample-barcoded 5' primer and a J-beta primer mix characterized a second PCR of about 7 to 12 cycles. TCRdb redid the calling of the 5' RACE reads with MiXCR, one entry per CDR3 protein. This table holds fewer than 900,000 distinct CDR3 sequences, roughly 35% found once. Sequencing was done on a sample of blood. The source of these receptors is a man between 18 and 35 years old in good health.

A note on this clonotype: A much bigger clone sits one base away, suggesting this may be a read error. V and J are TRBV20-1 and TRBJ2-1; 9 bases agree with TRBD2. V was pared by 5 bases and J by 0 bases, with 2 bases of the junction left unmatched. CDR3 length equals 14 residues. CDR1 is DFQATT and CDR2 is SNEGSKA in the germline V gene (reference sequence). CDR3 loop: CSAARGGSYNEQFF. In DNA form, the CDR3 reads TGCAGTGCTGCGCGGGGGGGCTCCTACAATGAGCAGTTCTTC.

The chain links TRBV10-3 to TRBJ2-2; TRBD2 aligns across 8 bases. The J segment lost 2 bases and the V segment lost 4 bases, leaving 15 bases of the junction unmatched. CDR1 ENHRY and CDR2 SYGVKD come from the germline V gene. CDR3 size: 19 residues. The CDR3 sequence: CAISAGPGISGANTGELFF. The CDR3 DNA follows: TGTGCCATCAGTGCTGGGCCCGGTATTAGCGGGGCCAACACCGGGGAGCTGTTTTTT.

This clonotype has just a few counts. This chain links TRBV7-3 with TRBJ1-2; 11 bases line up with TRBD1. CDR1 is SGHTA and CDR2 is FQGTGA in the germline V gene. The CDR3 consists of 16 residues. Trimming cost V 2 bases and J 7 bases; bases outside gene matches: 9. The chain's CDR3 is CASSLAPGTGGGGYTF. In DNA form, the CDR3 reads TGTGCCAGCAGCTTAGCCCCCGGGACAGGGGGTGGTGGCTACACCTTC.

Written as DNA, the CDR3 is TGTGCCAGCAGTTACTCGGCTCAGGGAGTCGCTAACTATGGCTACACCTTC. Translated: CASSYSAQGVANYGYTF. V and J are TRBV6-6 and TRBJ1-2; D is perhaps TRBD1 (5 bases). V shed 0 bases and J shed 0 bases, with 14 bases lying between them. CDR3 length: 17 residues. CDR1 and CDR2 from the germline V gene are MNHNY and SVGAGI (reference sequence).

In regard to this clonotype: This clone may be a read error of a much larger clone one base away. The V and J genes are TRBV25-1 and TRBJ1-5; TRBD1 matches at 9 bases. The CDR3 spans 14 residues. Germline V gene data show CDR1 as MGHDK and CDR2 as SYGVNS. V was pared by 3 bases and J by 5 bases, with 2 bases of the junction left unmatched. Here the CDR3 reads CASSEGDRDQPQHF. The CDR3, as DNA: TGTGCCAGCAGTGAGGGGGACAGGGATCAGCCCCAGCATTTT. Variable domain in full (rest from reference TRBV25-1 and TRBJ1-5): EADIYQTPRYLVIGTGKKITLECSQTMGHDKMYWYQQDPGMELHLIHYSYGVNSTEKGDLSSESTVSRIRTEHFPLTLESARPSHTSQYLCASSEGDRDQPQHFGDGTRLSIL.

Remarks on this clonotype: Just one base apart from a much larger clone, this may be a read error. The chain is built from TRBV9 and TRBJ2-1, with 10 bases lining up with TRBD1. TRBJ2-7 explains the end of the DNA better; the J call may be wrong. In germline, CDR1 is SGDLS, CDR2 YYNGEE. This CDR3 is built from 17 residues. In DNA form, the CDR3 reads TGTGCCAGCAGCATTGGACAGGGGGTCAGCTCCTACAATGAGCAGTACTTC. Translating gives CASSIGQGVSSYNEQYF.

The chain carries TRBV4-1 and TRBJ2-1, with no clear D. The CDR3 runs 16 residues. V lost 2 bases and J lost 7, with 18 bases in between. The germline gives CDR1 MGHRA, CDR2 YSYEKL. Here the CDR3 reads CASSQHLGWSKNEQFF. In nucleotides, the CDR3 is TGCGCCAGCAGCCAACATCTAGGGTGGTCCAAGAATGAGCAGTTCTTC.

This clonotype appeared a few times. The CDR3 spells CSVSGRDTEAFF. Here the CDR3 DNA reads TGCAGCGTTTCGGGCCGAGACACTGAAGCTTTCTTT. J is TRBJ1-1 and V is TRBV29-1, with D uncertain. V lost 5 bases and J 3 bases, leaving 10 bases between the germline ends. The germline V gene has CDR1 SQVTM and CDR2 ANQGSEA. This CDR3 is 12 amino acids long.

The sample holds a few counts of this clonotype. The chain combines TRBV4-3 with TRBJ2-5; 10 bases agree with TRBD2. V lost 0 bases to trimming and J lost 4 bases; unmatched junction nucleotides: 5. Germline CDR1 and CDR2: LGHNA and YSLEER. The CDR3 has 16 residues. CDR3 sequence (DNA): TGCGCCAGCAGCCAAGATCTGTCTAGCGGGGGAGAGACCCAGTACTTC. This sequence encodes CASSQDLSSGGETQYF.

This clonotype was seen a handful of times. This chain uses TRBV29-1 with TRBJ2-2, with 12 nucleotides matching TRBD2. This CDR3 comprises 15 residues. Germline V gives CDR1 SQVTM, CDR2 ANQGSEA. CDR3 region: CATRRTSGIIGELFF. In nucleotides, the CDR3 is TGCGCTACGAGGCGGACTAGCGGGATTATCGGGGAGCTGTTTTTT.

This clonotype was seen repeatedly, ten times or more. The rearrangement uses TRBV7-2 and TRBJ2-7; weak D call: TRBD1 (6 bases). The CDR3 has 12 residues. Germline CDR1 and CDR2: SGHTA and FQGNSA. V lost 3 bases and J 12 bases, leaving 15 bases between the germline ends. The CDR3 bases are TGTGCCAGCAGCTTTAGTCCCGGACAGTTGTACTTC. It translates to CASSFSPGQLYF.

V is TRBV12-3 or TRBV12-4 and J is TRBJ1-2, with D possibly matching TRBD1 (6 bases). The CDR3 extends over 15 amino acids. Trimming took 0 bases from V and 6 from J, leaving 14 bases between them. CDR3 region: CASSLALQGMHGYTF. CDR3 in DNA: TGTGCCAGCAGTTTAGCGTTGCAGGGGATGCATGGCTACACCTTC.

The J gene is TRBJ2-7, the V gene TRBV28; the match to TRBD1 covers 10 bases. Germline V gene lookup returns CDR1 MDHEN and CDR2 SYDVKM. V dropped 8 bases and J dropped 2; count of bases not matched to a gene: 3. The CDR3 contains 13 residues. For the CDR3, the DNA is TGTGCCAGCGGGACAGGGGTTACCTACGAGCAGTACTTC. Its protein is CASGTGVTYEQYF. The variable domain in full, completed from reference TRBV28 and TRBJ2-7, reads DVKVTQSSRYLVKRTGEKVFLECVQDMDHENMFWYRQDPGLGLRLIYFSYDVKMKEKGDIPEGYSVSREKKERFSLILESASTNQTSMYLCASGTGVTYEQYFGPGTRLTVT.

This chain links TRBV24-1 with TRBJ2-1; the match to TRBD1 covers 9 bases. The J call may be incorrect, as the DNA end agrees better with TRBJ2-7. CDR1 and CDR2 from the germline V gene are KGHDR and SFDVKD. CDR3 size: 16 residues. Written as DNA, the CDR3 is TGTGCCACCAGTGACCCGGACAGGGGCGCCTACAATGAGCAGTACTTC. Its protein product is CATSDPDRGAYNEQYF.

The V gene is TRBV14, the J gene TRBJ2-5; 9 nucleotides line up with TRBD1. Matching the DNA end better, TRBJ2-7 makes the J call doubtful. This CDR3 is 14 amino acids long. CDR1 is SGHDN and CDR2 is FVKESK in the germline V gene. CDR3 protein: CASSIRQGEDEQYF. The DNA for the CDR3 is TGTGCCAGCAGCATTCGACAGGGGGAAGACGAGCAGTACTTC.

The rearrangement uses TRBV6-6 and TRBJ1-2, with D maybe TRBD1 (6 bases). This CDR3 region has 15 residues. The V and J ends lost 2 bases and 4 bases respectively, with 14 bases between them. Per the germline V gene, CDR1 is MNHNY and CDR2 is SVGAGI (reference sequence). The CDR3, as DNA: TGTGCCAGCAGTTACCTGACAGGATGGGGCTATGGCTACACCTTC. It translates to CASSYLTGWGYGYTF.

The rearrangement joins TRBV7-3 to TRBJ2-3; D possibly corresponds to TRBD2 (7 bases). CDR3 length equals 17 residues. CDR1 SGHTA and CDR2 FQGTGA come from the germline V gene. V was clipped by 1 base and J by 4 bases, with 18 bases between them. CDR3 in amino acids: CASSLRGGAGLSDTQYF. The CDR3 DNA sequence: TGTGCCAGCAGCTTAAGGGGGGGGGCTGGTCTCTCAGATACGCAGTATTTT.

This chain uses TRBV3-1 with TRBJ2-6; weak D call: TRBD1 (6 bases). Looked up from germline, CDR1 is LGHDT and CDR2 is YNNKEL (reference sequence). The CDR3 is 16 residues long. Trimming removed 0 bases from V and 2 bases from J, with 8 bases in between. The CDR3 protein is CASSQENRAGANVLTF. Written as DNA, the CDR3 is TGTGCCAGCAGCCAAGAAAACAGGGCTGGGGCCAACGTCCTGACTTTC.

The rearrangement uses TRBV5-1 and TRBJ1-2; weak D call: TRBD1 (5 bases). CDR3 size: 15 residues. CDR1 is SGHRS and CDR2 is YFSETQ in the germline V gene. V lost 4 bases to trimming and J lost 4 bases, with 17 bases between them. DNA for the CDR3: TGCGCCAGCAGCGGGGACGAGGCTGGAGGCTATGGCTACACCTTC. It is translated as CASSGDEAGGYGYTF.

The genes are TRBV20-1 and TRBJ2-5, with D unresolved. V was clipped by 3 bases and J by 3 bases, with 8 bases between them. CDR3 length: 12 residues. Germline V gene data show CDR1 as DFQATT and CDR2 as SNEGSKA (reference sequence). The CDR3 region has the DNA TGCAGTGCTAGGATTAGTAAAGAGACCCAGTACTTC. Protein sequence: CSARISKETQYF.

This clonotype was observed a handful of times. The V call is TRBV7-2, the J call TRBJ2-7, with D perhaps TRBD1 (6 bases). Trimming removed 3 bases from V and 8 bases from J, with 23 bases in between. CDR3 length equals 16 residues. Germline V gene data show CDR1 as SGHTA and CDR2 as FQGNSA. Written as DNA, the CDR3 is TGTGCCAGCAGCTTCACAGGGAAGCCCACCCCTACGAAGCAGTACTTC. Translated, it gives CASSFTGKPTPTKQYF.